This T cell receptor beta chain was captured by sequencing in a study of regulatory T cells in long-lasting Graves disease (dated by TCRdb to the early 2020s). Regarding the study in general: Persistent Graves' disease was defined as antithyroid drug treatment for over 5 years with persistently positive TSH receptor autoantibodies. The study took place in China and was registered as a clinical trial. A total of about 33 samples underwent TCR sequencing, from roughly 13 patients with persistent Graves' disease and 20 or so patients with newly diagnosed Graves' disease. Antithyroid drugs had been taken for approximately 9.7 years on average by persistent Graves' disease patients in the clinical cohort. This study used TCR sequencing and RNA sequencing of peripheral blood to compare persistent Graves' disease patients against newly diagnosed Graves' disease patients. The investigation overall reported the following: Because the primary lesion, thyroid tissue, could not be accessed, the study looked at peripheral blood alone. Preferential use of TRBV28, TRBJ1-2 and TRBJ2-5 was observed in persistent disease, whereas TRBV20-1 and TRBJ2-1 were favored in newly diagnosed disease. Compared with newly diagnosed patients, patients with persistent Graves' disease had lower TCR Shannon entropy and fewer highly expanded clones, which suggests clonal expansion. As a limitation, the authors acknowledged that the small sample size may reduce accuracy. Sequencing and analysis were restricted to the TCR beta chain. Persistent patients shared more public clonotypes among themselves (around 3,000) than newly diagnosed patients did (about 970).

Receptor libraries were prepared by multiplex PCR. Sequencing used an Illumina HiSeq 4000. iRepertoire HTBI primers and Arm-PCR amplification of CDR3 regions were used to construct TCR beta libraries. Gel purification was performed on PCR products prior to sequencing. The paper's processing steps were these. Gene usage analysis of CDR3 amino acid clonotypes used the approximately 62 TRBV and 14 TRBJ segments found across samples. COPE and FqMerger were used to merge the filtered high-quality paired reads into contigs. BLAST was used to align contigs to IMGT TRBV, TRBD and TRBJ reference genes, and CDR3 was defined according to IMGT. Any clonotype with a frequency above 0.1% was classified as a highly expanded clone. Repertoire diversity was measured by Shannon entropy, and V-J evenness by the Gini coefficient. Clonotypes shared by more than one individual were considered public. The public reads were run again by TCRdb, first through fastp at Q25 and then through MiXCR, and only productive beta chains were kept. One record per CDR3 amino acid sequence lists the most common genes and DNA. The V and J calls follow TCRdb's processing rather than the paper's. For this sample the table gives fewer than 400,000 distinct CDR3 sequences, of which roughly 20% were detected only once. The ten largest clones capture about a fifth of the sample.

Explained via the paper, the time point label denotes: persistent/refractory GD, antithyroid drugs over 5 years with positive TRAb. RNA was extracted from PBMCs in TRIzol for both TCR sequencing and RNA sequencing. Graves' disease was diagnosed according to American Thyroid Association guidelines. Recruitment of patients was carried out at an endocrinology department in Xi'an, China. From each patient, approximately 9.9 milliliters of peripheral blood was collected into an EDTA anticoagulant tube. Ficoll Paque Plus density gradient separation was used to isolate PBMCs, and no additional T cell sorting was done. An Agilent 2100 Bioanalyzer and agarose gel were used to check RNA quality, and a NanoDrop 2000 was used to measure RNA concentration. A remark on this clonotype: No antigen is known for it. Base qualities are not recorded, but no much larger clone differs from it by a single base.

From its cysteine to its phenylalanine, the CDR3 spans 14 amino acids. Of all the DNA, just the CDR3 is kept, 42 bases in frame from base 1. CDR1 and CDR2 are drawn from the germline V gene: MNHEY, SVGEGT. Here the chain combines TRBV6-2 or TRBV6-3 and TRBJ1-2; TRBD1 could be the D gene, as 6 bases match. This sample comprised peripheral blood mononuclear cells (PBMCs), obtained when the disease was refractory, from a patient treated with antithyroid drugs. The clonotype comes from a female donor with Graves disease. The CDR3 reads CAVRTSGGHYGYTF. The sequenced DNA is TGTGCGGTTCGCACCTCGGGGGGGCACTATGGCTACACCTTC.